The clone carrying this T cell receptor (beta chain) was picked up one time. This CDR3 is 14 amino acids long. Per the germline V gene, CDR1 is SGHAT and CDR2 is FQNNGV. Trimming removed 0 bases at V and 9 bases at J, with 12 bases between. The data derive from a study of blood T cell repertoires in COVID-19. The overall study: The United States, Italy and Spain provided the acute and convalescent COVID-19 samples. PBMCs, B-cell-depleted T cells, or T cells were the source of the cDNA or gDNA that made up the material.

The assay was immunoSEQ multiplex PCR, and TCRdb's table has in-frame clones only and misses some. The table includes 95,000 to 150,000 clones, over 75% detected once. The source of this sequence is a woman between 65 and 79 years old with acute or convalescent COVID-19. What was sequenced was peripheral blood. The rearrangement uses TRBV11-2 and TRBJ2-1; D not certain. CDR3: CASSLDAAGAEQFF. The CDR3 region has the DNA TGTGCCAGCAGCTTAGATGCGGCTGGAGCTGAGCAGTTCTTC.